Shown below are 16 T cell receptor beta chains from a single sample sequenced in a study of T-cell memory formation after mild COVID-19. One entry per CDR3 protein, called by TCRdb with MiXCR from the 5' RACE reads. The sample includes 110,000 or so distinct CDR3 sequences, about a fifth of them seen just once. The specimen was PBMCs or a T cell subset sorted from them (not recorded which). These receptors were obtained from a man aged 18 to 35 who had mild COVID-19 (a few samples of this study predate the infection). Cell type and time point are not known.

This clonotype was seen more than once but under ten times. The gene calls are TRBV7-3 and TRBJ2-2; D possibly corresponds to TRBD1 (6 bases). CDR1 is SGHTA and CDR2 is FQGTGA in the germline V gene. Trimming left V 8 bases short and J 3 bases short, with 16 bases between. This CDR3 spans 15 amino acids. In DNA, the CDR3 is TGTGCCAGCGGGCCTGGGGGCGCGGACACCGGGGAGCTGTTTTTT. Translated, it gives CASGPGGADTGELFF.

This clonotype was recorded a few times. V gene TRBV7-9 combines with J gene TRBJ1-1; D uncertain. The CDR3 spans 12 residues. Between the trimmed V and J ends, which lost 4 bases and 6 bases, there was a span of 9 bases. Germline loops: CDR1 SEHNR, CDR2 FQNEAQ (reference sequence). The CDR3 DNA is TGTGCCAGCAGCTCAGGTGTAGCTGAAGCTTTCTTT. Amino acid sequence: CASSSGVAEAFF.

The V and J genes are TRBV7-2 and TRBJ2-1; possibly TRBD2 for D (5 bases). The CDR3 is 20 amino acids. CDR1 is SGHTA, CDR2 FQGNSA, per germline. Deletions cut 5 bases from V and 8 bases from J, with 34 bases between. In DNA, the CDR3 is TGTGCCAGCAGCCTCCCTGAGGCCCGGCCGGGGTCGGTTATGAGCGATGAGCAGTTCTTC. Translating gives CASSLPEARPGSVMSDEQFF.

This clonotype showed up just a few times. The chain employs TRBV4-3 and TRBJ2-1; 7 nucleotides line up with TRBD2. The CDR3 runs to 16 residues. Per germline, CDR1 LGHNA and CDR2 YSLEER. Trimming cost V 0 bases and J 8 bases; bases outside gene matches: 10. The CDR3 reads CASSQDDLRAGDEQFF. CDR3 sequence (DNA): TGCGCCAGCAGCCAAGATGATCTAAGGGCGGGGGATGAGCAGTTCTTC.

The rearrangement uses TRBV4-1 and TRBJ1-2, with 9 bases aligning to TRBD1. The CDR3 covers 17 residues. The V and J ends lost 4 bases and 8 bases, in that order; junction bases with no gene match: 17. The germline V gene has CDR1 MGHRA and CDR2 YSYEKL. CDR3 loop: CASSPRAGTGSIGGYTF. The CDR3, as DNA: TGCGCCAGCAGCCCTCGTGCCGGGACAGGGAGTATTGGGGGCTACACCTTC.

This clonotype has just a few counts. The chain has TRBV7-8 and TRBJ1-2; D gene unclear. This CDR3 is built from 14 residues. Trimming removed 5 bases at V and 2 bases at J, with 12 bases between. Germline-derived CDR1 and CDR2 are SGHVS and FQNEAQ. CDR3: CASSPGRGNYGYTF. In nucleotides, the CDR3 is TGTGCCAGCAGCCCCGGAAGAGGAAACTATGGCTACACCTTC.

The gene calls are TRBV5-1 and TRBJ2-4; D is ambiguous. The V end lost 3 bases, the J end lost 9 bases, and 10 bases lay between the germline ends. Germline lookup yields CDR1 SGHRS and CDR2 YFSETQ. The CDR3 totals 12 residues. DNA of the CDR3: TGCGCCAGCAGCTCCCGTGGCCCCATTCAGTACTTC. Translated, it gives CASSSRGPIQYF. The full variable domain, its missing parts supplied by reference TRBV5-1 and TRBJ2-4, is KAGVTQTPRYLIKTRGQQVTLSCSPISGHRSVSWYQQTPGQGLQFLFEYFSETQRNKGNFPGRFSGRQFSNSRSEMNVSTLELGDSALYLCASSSRGPIQYFGAGTRLSVL.

This chain uses TRBV9 with TRBJ2-3, with 9 bases lining up with TRBD2. The CDR3 spans 14 residues. The J segment lost 4 bases and the V segment lost 0 bases, leaving 0 bases of the junction unmatched. Germline V gene sequence: CDR1 SGDLS, CDR2 YYNGEE. CDR3 nucleotide sequence: TGTGCCAGCAGCGTAGGCGGGGGGGCAGATACGCAGTATTTT. This gives the protein CASSVGGGADTQYF.

The chain joins TRBV29-1 to TRBJ2-2; D is undetermined. Germline loops: CDR1 SQVTM, CDR2 ANQGSEA. This CDR3 has 12 amino acids. Trimming removed 6 bases from V and 0 bases from J, with 5 bases in between. The CDR3 loop reads CSVNTNTGELFF. CDR3 nucleotides: TGCAGCGTGAATACGAACACCGGGGAGCTGTTTTTT.

This clonotype was counted between two and nine times. V is TRBV6-5 and J is TRBJ2-7; TRBD2 matches 9 bases. V was pared by 5 bases and J by 2 bases, with 10 bases of the junction left unmatched. This CDR3 has 16 residues. CDR1 MNHEY and CDR2 SVGAGI come from the germline V gene. The CDR3 region is CASSNLAGRLPYEQYF. The CDR3 DNA reads TGTGCCAGCAGTAACCTAGCGGGGCGCCTCCCCTACGAGCAGTACTTC.

The chain combines TRBV9 with TRBJ2-2; TRBD1 aligns across 7 bases. CDR1 and CDR2 from the germline V gene are SGDLS and YYNGEE. The CDR3 contains 16 residues. J lost 4 bases, V lost 0 bases, and 6 bases had no gene match. DNA for the CDR3: TGTGCCAGCAGCGTAGTTGAGGGGGCCGGCACCGGGGAGCTGTTTTTT. Translated: CASSVVEGAGTGELFF.

Only a few counts were recorded for this clonotype. V gene TRBV19 combines with J gene TRBJ2-7; perhaps TRBD2 as D (6 bases). Germline-derived CDR1 and CDR2 are LNHDA and SQIVND (reference sequence). Trimming took off 3 bases at V and 0 bases at J, with 12 bases between the two ends. This CDR3 is built from 15 residues. The CDR3 spells CASSIHSGISYEQYF. DNA of the CDR3: TGTGCCAGTAGTATCCATAGCGGCATCTCCTACGAGCAGTACTTC.

V and J are TRBV2 and TRBJ2-5; D is unclear. The CDR3 consists of 10 residues. V was trimmed by 4 bases and J by 4 bases, leaving 1 base between them. The V gene's germline CDR1 is SNHLY and CDR2 FYNNEI. The CDR3 nucleotides read TGTGCCAGCAGTGTAGAGACCCAGTACTTC. This translates into CASSVETQYF.

This rearrangement joins TRBV6-6 to TRBJ2-7; D gene uncertain. Germline assignment: CDR1 MNHNY and CDR2 SVGAGI (reference sequence). There are 14 residues in the CDR3. Trimming removed 5 bases at V and 3 bases at J, with 14 bases between. This chain's CDR3 is CASSTPRVGYEQYF. DNA of the CDR3: TGTGCCAGCAGTACCCCGCGCGTCGGCTACGAGCAGTACTTC.

In this sample, this clonotype turned up a few times. The rearrangement joins TRBV6-2 or TRBV6-3 to TRBJ2-7; 7 nucleotides match TRBD1. This CDR3 has 13 residues. Germline CDR1 reads MNHEY; CDR2 reads SVGEGT. After removal of 5 bases from V and 2 bases from J, the junction contained 3 bases not matched to a gene. The CDR3 loop is CASSMDRTYEQYV. Written as DNA, the CDR3 is TGTGCCAGCAGTATGGACAGGACCTACGAGCAGTACGTC.

The chain recombines TRBV10-2 with TRBJ2-2; D is possibly TRBD1 (5 bases). Looked up from germline, CDR1 is WSHSY and CDR2 is SAAADI. The CDR3 is 14 residues long. The ends were cut back, 6 bases at V and 7 bases at J, with 15 bases in the middle. This CDR3 is CASRGPGEGGELFF. The CDR3 region has the DNA TGCGCCAGCAGGGGGCCAGGAGAAGGCGGGGAGCTGTTTTTT.